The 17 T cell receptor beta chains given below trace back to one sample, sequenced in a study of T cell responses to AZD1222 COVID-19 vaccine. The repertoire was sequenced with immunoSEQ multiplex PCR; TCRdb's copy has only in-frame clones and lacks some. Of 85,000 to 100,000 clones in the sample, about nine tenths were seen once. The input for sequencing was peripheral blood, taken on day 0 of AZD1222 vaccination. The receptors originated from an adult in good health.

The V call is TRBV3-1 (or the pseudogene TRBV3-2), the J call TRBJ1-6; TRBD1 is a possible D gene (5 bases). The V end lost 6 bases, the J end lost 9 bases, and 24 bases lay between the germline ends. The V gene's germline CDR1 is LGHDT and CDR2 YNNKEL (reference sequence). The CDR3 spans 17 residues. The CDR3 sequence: CASRPPAGQGVSSPLHF. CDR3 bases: TGTGCCAGCAGACCCCCTGCAGGGCAGGGCGTATCTTCACCCCTCCACTTT.

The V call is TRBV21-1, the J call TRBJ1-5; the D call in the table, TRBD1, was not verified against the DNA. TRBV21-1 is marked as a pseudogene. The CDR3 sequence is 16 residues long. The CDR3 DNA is TGTGCCAGCAGCAAAGTTGGCAGGGATAGCAATCAGCCCCAGCATTTT. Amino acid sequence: CASSKVGRDSNQPQHF.

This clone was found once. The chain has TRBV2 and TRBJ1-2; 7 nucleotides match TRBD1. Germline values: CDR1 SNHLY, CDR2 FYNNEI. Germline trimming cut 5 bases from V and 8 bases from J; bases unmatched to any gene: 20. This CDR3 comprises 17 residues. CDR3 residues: CASSRYSGTALAQGYTF. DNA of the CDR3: TGTGCCAGCAGTCGTTATTCAGGGACAGCCTTAGCTCAGGGCTACACCTTC.

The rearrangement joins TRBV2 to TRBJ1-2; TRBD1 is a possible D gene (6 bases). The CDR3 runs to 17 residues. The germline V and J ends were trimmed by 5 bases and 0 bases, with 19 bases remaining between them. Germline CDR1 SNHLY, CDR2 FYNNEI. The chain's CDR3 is CASSTPRNRVANYGYTF. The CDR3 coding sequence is TGTGCCAGCAGTACCCCCCGCAACAGGGTGGCTAACTATGGCTACACCTTC. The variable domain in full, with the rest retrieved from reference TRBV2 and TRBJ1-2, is EPEVTQTPSHQVTQMGQEVILRCVPISNHLYFYWYRQILGQKVEFLVSFYNNEISEKSEIFDDQFSVERPDGSNFTLKIRSTKLEDSAMYFCASSTPRNRVANYGYTFGSGTRLTVV.

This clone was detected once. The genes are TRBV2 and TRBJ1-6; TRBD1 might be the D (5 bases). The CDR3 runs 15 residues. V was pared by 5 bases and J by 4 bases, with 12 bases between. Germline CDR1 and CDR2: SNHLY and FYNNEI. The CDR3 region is CASSPARQYNSPLHF. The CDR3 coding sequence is TGTGCCAGCAGTCCGGCCCGACAGTATAATTCACCCCTCCACTTT.

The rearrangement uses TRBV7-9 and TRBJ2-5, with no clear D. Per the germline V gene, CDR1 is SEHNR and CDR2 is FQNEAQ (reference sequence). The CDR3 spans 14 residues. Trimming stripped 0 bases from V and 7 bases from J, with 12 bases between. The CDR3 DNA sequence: TGTGCCAGCAGCTTAGCGGAAGCATCAGGGACCCAGTACTTC. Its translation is CASSLAEASGTQYF.

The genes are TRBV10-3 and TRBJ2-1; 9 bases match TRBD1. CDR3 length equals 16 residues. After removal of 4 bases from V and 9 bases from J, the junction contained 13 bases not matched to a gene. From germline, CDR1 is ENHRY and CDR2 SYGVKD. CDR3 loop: CAISGPGDRVTFEQFF. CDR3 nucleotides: TGTGCCATCAGTGGGCCTGGGGACAGGGTAACGTTTGAGCAGTTCTTC.

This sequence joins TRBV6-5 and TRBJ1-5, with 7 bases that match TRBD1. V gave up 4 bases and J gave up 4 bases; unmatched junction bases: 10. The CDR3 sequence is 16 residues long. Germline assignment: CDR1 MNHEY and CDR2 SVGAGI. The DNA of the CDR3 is TGTGCCAGCAGTTCCGACCGACAGGGAGGTAATCAGCCCCAGCATTTT. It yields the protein CASSSDRQGGNQPQHF.

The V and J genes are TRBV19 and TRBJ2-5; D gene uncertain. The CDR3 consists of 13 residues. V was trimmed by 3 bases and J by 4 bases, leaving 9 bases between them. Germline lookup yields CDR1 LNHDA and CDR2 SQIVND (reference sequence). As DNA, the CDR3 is TGTGCCAGTAGTATGGGTCTGAGAGAGACCCAGTACTTC. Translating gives CASSMGLRETQYF.

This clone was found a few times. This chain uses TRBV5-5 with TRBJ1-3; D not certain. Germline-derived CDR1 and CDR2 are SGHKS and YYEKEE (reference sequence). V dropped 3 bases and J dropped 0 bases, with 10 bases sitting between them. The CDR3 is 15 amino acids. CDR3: CASSSSTSSGNTIYF. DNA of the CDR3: TGTGCCAGCAGCTCATCGACAAGCTCTGGAAACACCATATATTTT. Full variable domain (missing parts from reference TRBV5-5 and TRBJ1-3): DAGVTQSPTHLIKTRGQQVTLRCSPISGHKSVSWYQQVLGQGPQFIFQYYEKEERGRGNFPDRFSARQFPNYSSELNVNALLLGDSALYLCASSSSTSSGNTIYFGEGSWLTVV.

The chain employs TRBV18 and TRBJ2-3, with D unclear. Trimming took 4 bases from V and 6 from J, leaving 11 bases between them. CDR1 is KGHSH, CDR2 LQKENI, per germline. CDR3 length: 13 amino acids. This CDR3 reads CASSQIDPDTQYF. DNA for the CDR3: TGTGCCAGCTCACAGATCGACCCGGATACGCAGTATTTT.

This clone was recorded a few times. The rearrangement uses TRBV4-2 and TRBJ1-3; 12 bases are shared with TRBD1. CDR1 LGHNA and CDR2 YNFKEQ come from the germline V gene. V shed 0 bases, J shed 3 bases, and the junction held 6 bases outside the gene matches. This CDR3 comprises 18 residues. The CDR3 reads CASSQDAGTGGGGNTIYF. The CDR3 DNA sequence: TGTGCCAGCAGCCAAGATGCCGGGACAGGGGGCGGTGGAAACACCATATATTTT.

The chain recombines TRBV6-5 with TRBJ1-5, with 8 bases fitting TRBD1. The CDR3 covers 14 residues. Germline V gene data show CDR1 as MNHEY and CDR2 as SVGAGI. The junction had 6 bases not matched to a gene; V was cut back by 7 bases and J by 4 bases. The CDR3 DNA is TGTGCCAGCACCTACGGACAGGGTAATCAGCCCCAGCATTTT. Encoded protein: CASTYGQGNQPQHF.

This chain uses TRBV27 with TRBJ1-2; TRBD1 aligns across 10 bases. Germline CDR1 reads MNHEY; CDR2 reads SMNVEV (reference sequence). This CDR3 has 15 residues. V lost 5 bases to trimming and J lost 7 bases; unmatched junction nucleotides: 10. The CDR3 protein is CASSKDRGRVLGYTF. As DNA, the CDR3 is TGTGCCAGCAGTAAGGACAGGGGGAGGGTCCTTGGCTACACCTTC.

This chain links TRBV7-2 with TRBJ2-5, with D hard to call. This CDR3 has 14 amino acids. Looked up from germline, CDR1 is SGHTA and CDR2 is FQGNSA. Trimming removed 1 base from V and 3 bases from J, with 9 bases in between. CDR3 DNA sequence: TGTGCCAGCAGCTTAGGGCTGGGGAAAGAGACCCAGTACTTC. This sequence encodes CASSLGLGKETQYF.

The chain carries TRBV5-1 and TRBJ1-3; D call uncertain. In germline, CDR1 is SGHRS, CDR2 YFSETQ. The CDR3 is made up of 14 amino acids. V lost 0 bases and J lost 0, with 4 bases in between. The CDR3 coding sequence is TGCGCCAGCAGCTTGGAGTTCTCTGGAAACACCATATATTTT. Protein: CASSLEFSGNTIYF.

The CDR3 reads CATRRDGNSPLHF. The CDR3 nucleotides read TGTGCCACTCGACGAGATGGTAATTCACCCCTCCACTTT. The rearrangement uses TRBV7-9 and TRBJ1-6; no definite D call. The V end lost 10 bases, the J end lost 6 bases, and 13 bases lay between the germline ends. This CDR3 comprises 13 residues. Germline V gene sequence: CDR1 SEHNR, CDR2 FQNEAQ (reference sequence).